The 19 T cell receptor beta chains given below trace back to one sample, sequenced in a study of OX40 agonist ivuxolimab in advanced cancers. The data were produced by immunoSEQ multiplex PCR, yet TCRdb's version contains in-frame clones alone and is incomplete. The sample carries some 68,000 clones, about 85% recorded once. The specimen was CD4+ or CD8+ T cells sorted from blood, collected in a trial of the OX40 agonist ivuxolimab. Source of these receptors: an adult with an advanced solid tumor such as melanoma, head and neck, liver or kidney cancer.

In this sample, this clone turned up once. The chain combines TRBV2 with TRBJ2-3; 7 bases are a match to TRBD1. Germline V gives CDR1 SNHLY, CDR2 FYNNEI. V shed 3 bases, J shed 4 bases, and the junction held 7 bases outside the gene matches. The CDR3 extends over 15 amino acids. Here the CDR3 DNA reads TGTGCCAGCAGTGATGAGGGGGCGAGGGCAGATACGCAGTATTTT. Translated: CASSDEGARADTQYF.

The chain uses TRBV19 and TRBJ2-7; 7 positions agree with TRBD2. J gave up 2 bases and V 6 bases, and 7 bases lay outside the gene matches. The CDR3 consists of 14 residues. Per the germline V gene, CDR1 is LNHDA and CDR2 is SQIVND (reference sequence). The CDR3 DNA sequence: TGTGCCAGTAGGCCGACTAGCAGCCCCTACGAGCAGTACTTC. This translates into CASRPTSSPYEQYF.

This clone was observed a single time. The V and J genes are TRBV7-8 and TRBJ2-1; D ambiguous. CDR3 length equals 15 residues. Germline CDR1 is SGHVS and CDR2 is FQNEAQ. V was shortened by 1 base and J by 2 bases, with 9 bases between the two germline ends. This chain's CDR3 is CASSLDGSAYNEQFF. CDR3 in DNA: TGTGCCAGCAGCTTAGATGGAAGCGCCTACAATGAGCAGTTCTTC.

The chain carries TRBV6-6 and TRBJ1-1, with D uncertain. The germline V and J ends were trimmed by 0 bases and 5 bases, with 16 bases remaining between them. The CDR3 runs 16 residues. The germline CDR1 and CDR2 sequences are MNHNY and SVGAGI (reference sequence). CDR3 in amino acids: CASSYSILSGGTEAFF. CDR3 coding DNA: TGTGCCAGCAGTTACTCTATCTTGTCCGGCGGGACTGAAGCTTTCTTT.

The V call is TRBV15, the J call TRBJ2-4; D is ambiguous. V was clipped by 0 bases and J by 1 base, with 4 bases between them. This CDR3 is 14 amino acids long. Germline CDR1 reads LNHNV; CDR2 reads YYDKDF (reference sequence). The CDR3 sequence: CATSRDGAKNIQYF. In DNA form, the CDR3 reads TGTGCCACCAGCAGAGATGGGGCCAAAAACATTCAGTACTTC. Filled out from reference TRBV15 and TRBJ2-4, the complete variable domain reads DAMVIQNPRYQVTQFGKPVTLSCSQTLNHNVMYWYQQKSSQAPKLLFHYYDKDFNNEADTPDNFQSRRPNTSFCFLDIRSPGLGDTAMYLCATSRDGAKNIQYFGAGTRLSVL.

This sequence joins TRBV5-4 and TRBJ1-2; tentative D call: TRBD1 (6 bases). The CDR3 loop spans 13 amino acids. The V end was cut by 4 bases, the J end by 9 bases, with 16 bases between. Germline-derived CDR1 and CDR2 are SGHNT and YYREEE (reference sequence). Written as DNA, the CDR3 is TGTGCCAGCAGCGCCAACAGGGAGAACCGCTACACCTTC. Translated, it gives CASSANRENRYTF.

The chain couples TRBV18 to TRBJ2-3; 7 bases are shared with TRBD2. The V and J ends lost 4 bases and 4 bases, in that order; junction bases with no gene match: 8. Germline-derived CDR1 and CDR2 are KGHSH and LQKENI. This CDR3 contains 15 residues. The CDR3 sequence: CASSLGTNPADTQYF. Written as DNA, the CDR3 is TGTGCCAGCTCACTGGGGACTAACCCCGCAGATACGCAGTATTTT.

V is TRBV28 and J is TRBJ2-3, with TRBD1 identical over 10 bases. Trimming took 10 bases from V and 6 from J; bases not matched to a gene: 7. The germline V gene encodes CDR1 MDHEN and CDR2 SYDVKM. The CDR3 has 13 amino acids. CDR3 residues: CAIRTGGLDTQYF. CDR3 sequence (DNA): TGTGCCATCCGGACAGGGGGGTTGGATACGCAGTATTTT.

The chain couples TRBV5-1 to TRBJ1-2; 8 bases are a match to TRBD1. The CDR3 runs to 14 residues. Losses at the gene ends were 0 bases for V and 4 bases for J; bases not matched to a gene: 2. Germline values: CDR1 SGHRS, CDR2 YFSETQ. The CDR3 sequence is CASSLGDRGYGYTF. CDR3 DNA: TGCGCCAGCAGCTTGGGCGACAGGGGCTATGGCTACACCTTC.

The chain recombines TRBV27 with TRBJ1-5, with 9 positions matching TRBD1. The CDR3 sequence is 14 residues long. Trimming took 9 bases from V and 15 from J; bases not matched to a gene: 18. CDR1 is MNHEY and CDR2 is SMNVEV in the germline V gene (reference sequence). CDR3 residues: CASKGTGGGEVRHF. The CDR3 DNA sequence: TGTGCCAGTAAAGGAACAGGGGGCGGCGAGGTGCGGCATTTT.

The chain uses TRBV19 and TRBJ1-2; 7 bases fit TRBD1. The germline CDR1 and CDR2 sequences are LNHDA and SQIVND (reference sequence). This CDR3 region has 15 residues. V shed 5 bases and J 4 bases; nucleotides not matched to a gene: 10. This chain's CDR3 is CASSSPVDRVYGYTF. As DNA, the CDR3 is TGTGCCAGTAGTTCGCCGGTCGACAGGGTCTATGGCTACACCTTC.

The chain carries TRBV7-6 and TRBJ2-1; 13 bases are shared with TRBD2. With V trimmed by 6 bases and J by 1 base, 6 bases remained unmatched. The CDR3 sequence is 17 residues long. Germline CDR1 reads SGHVS; CDR2 reads FNYEAQ. CDR3 amino acids: CASSTGTSGESYNEQFF. The CDR3 DNA reads TGTGCCAGCAGTACCGGGACTAGCGGGGAGTCCTACAATGAGCAGTTCTTC.

This clone has just a few counts. J is TRBJ2-7 and V is TRBV4-2, with TRBD2 as a possible D gene (7 bases). Germline CDR1 is LGHNA and CDR2 is YNFKEQ. The ends were cut back, 4 bases at V and 2 bases at J, with 21 bases in the middle. The CDR3 is 17 amino acids. The CDR3 nucleotides read TGTGCCAGCAGCCGGACAGTGTACAGCGGGGTTACCTACGAGCAGTACTTC. Its translation: CASSRTVYSGVTYEQYF.

The genes are TRBV11-3 and TRBJ2-3; D ambiguous. The V end was cut by 1 base, the J end by 3 bases, with 11 bases between. Per germline, CDR1 SGHNT and CDR2 YENEEA. This CDR3 region has 15 residues. Here the CDR3 DNA reads TGTGCCAGCAGCTTAGGTCGCCTCCTAACAGATACGCAGTATTTT. It codes for CASSLGRLLTDTQYF.

The chain combines TRBV28 with TRBJ2-1; TRBD2 matches at 7 bases. V lost 2 bases to trimming and J lost 5 bases; unmatched junction nucleotides: 3. The CDR3 runs to 14 residues. CDR1 and CDR2 (germline): MDHEN, SYDVKM. CDR3 DNA: TGTGCCAGCAGTTTAAGGCGGGAGAACAATGAGCAGTTCTTC. It encodes CASSLRRENNEQFF.

V gene TRBV6-6 combines with J gene TRBJ2-1; TRBD2 might be the D (7 bases). V lost 5 bases, J lost 4 bases, and 15 bases lay in between. The CDR3 length is 15 residues. Germline V gene lookup returns CDR1 MNHNY and CDR2 SVGAGI (reference sequence). The CDR3 loop is CASSKQGAGYNEQFF. DNA of the CDR3: TGTGCCAGCAGTAAACAGGGAGCGGGGTACAATGAGCAGTTCTTC.

The chain uses TRBV2 and TRBJ2-5; 7 bases match TRBD2. CDR1 SNHLY and CDR2 FYNNEI come from the germline V gene. The CDR3 spans 16 residues. V lost 0 bases, J lost 4 bases, and 8 bases stayed unmatched. CDR3 bases: TGTGCCAGCAGTGAAGCGGGAGGGAGTGGCGGAGAGACCCAGTACTTC. Protein sequence: CASSEAGGSGGETQYF. Full variable domain (rest looked up from reference TRBV2 and TRBJ2-5): EPEVTQTPSHQVTQMGQEVILRCVPISNHLYFYWYRQILGQKVEFLVSFYNNEISEKSEIFDDQFSVERPDGSNFTLKIRSTKLEDSAMYFCASSEAGGSGGETQYFGPGTRLLVL.

This chain links TRBV5-1 with TRBJ2-5; 16 positions match TRBD2. The CDR3 extends over 17 amino acids. Looked up from germline, CDR1 is SGHRS and CDR2 is YFSETQ. V shed 4 bases and J 5 bases; nucleotides not matched to a gene: 8. The CDR3 DNA reads as TGCGCCAGCAGCCCGGGGACTAGCGGGGGGGCTCGGGAGACCCAGTACTTC. Encoded protein: CASSPGTSGGARETQYF.

The CDR3 protein is CASSESKGANVLTF. CDR3 nucleotide sequence: TGCGCCAGCAGTGAGTCGAAGGGGGCCAACGTCCTGACTTTC. J is TRBJ2-6 and V is TRBV10-1; D uncertain. V was clipped by 0 bases and J by 4 bases, with 4 bases between them. The CDR3 has 14 residues. Germline V gene lookup returns CDR1 WNHNN and CDR2 SYGVQD (reference sequence).